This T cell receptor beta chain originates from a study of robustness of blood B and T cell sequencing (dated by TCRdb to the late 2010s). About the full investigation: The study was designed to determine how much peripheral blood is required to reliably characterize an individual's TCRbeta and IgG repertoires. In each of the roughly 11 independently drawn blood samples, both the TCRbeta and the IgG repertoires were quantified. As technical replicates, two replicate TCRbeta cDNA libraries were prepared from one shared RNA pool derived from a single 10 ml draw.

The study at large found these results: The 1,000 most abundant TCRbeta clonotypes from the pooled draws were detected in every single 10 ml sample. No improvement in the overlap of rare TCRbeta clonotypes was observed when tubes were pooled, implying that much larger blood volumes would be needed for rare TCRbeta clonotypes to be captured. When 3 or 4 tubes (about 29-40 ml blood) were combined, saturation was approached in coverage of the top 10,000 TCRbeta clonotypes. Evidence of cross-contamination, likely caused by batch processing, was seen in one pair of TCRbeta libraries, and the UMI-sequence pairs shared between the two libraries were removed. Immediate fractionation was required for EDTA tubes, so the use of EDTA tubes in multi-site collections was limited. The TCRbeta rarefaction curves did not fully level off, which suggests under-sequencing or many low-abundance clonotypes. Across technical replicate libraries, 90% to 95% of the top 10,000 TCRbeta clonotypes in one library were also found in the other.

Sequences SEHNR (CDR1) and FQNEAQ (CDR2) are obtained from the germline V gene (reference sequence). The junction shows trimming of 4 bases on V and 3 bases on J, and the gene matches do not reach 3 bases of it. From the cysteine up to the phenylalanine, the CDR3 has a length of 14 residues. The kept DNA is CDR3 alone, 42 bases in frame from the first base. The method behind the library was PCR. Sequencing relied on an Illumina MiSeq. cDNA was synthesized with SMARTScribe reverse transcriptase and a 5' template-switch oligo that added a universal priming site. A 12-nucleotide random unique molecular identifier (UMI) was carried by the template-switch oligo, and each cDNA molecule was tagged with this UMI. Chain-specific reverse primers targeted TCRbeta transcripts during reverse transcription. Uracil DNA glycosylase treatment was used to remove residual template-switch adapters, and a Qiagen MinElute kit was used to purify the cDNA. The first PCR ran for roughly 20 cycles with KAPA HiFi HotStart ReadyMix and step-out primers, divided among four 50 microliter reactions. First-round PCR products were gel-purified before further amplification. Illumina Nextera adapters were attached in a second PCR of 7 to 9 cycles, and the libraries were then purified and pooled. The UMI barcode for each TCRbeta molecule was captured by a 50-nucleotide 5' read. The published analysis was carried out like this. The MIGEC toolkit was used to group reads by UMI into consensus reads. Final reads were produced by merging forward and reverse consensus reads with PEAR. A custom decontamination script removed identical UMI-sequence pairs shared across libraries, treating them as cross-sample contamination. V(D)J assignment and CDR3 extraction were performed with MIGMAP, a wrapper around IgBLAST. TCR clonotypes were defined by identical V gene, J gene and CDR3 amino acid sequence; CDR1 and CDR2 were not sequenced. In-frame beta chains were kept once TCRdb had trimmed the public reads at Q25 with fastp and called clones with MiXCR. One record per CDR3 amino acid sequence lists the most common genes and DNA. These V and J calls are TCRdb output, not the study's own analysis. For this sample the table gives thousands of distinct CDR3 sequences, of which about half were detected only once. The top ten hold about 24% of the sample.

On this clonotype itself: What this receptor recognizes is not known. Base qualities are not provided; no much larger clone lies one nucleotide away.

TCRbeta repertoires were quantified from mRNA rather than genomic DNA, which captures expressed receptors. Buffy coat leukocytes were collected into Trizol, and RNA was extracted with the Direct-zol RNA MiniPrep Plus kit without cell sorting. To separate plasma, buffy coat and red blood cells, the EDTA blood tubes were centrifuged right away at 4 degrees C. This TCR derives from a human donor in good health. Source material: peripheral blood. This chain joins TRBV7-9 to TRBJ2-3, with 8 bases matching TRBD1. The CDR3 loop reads CASSWDRWTDTQYF. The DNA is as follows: TGTGCCAGCAGCTGGGACAGGTGGACAGATACGCAGTATTTT.